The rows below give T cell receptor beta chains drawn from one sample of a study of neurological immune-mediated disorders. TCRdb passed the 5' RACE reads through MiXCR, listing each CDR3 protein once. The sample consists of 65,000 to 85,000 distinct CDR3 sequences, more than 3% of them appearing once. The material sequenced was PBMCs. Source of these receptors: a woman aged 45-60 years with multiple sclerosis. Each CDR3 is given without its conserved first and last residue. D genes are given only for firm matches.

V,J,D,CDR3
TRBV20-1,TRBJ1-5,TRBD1,SASRGGYNQPQH
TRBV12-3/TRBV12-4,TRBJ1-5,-,ASSLRGAQTGNQPQH
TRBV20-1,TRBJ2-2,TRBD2,SASRLAGTGELF
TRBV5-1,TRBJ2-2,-,ASSLGGAGELF
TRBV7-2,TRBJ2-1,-,ASRARGNEQF
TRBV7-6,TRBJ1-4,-,ASSAQQGMAEKLF
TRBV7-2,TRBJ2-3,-,ASSLTGTLTVTQY
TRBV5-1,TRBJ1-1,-,ASSLLPGIMNTEAF
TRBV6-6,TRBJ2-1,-,ASSSMYNEQF
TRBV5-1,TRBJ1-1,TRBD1,ASSPGGTEAF
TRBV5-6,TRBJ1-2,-,ASSLGLDGNYGYT
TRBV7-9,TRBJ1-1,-,ASSLRMNTEAF